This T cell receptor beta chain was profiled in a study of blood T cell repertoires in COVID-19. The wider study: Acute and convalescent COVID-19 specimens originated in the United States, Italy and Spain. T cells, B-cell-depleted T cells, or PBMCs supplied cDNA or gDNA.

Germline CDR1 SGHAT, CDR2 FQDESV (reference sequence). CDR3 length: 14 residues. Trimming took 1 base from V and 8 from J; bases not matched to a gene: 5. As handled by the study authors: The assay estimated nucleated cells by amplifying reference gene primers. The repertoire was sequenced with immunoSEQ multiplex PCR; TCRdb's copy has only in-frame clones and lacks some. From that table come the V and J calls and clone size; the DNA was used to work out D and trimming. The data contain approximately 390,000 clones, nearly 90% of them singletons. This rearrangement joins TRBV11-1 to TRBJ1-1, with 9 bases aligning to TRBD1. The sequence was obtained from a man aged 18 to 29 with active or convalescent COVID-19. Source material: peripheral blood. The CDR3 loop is CASSLGGQGLEAFF. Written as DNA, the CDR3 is TGTGCCAGCAGCTTAGGGGGACAGGGTCTGGAAGCTTTCTTT.